The 16 T cell receptor beta chains below come from one sample, sequenced in a study of identical twins. In TCRdb, the 5' RACE reads were re-called with MiXCR into one record per CDR3 protein. The sample lists about 340,000 distinct CDR3 sequences; 8.5% to 10% were seen once. The specimen was naive T cells sorted from blood. The receptors were sampled from a woman between 50 and 59 years old in good health.

This clonotype was counted at least ten times. This sequence joins TRBV5-1 and TRBJ2-1; either TRBD1 or TRBD2 may supply D (5 bases each). The CDR3 has 14 amino acids. V was pared by 2 bases and J by 7 bases, with 13 bases between. Per the germline V gene, CDR1 is SGHRS and CDR2 is YFSETQ. The CDR3 DNA is TGCGCCAGCAGCTTTGAGGGGCCCTTTAATGAGCAGTTCTTC. Translating it yields CASSFEGPFNEQFF.

This clonotype was counted a few times. The chain employs TRBV5-8 and TRBJ2-1, with 8 bases lining up with TRBD2. CDR1 is SGHTS, CDR2 YDEGEE, per germline. The CDR3 extends over 17 amino acids. V was pared by 3 bases and J by 5 bases, with 13 bases of the junction left unmatched. In nucleotides, the CDR3 is TGTGCCAGCAGCTCGGGTTCGTGGCTAGCGGGCCACAATGAGCAGTTCTTC. Translating gives CASSSGSWLAGHNEQFF.

The chain is built from TRBV3-1 and TRBJ2-1, with 16 positions matching TRBD2. The V gene's germline CDR1 is LGHDT and CDR2 YNNKEL (reference sequence). There are 18 residues in the CDR3. J gave up 8 bases and V 1 base, and 8 bases lay outside the gene matches. The chain's CDR3 is CASSQAGTSGRAIYEQFF. In DNA, the CDR3 is TGTGCCAGCAGCCAAGCCGGGACTAGCGGGAGGGCCATCTATGAGCAGTTCTTC.

V gene TRBV5-1 combines with J gene TRBJ2-1; TRBD2 matches 8 bases. The CDR3 consists of 16 residues. CDR1 and CDR2 (germline): SGHRS, YFSETQ. The V segment lost 0 bases and the J segment 5 bases; nucleotides outside the gene matches: 7. The CDR3 DNA sequence: TGCGCCAGCAGCTTGGTTGGGACTAGTAGCCACAATGAGCAGTTCTTC. It specifies CASSLVGTSSHNEQFF.

The chain recombines TRBV11-2 with TRBJ2-5, with 8 bases identical to TRBD1. CDR1 and CDR2 (germline): SGHAT, FQNNGV. V was clipped by 4 bases and J by 4 bases; unmatched bases: 17. The CDR3 has 18 residues. The CDR3 sequence is CASSYYRGQVRAGETQYF. CDR3 DNA: TGTGCCAGCAGCTACTACCGGGGACAGGTTAGGGCGGGAGAGACCCAGTACTTC.

The CDR3 sequence is CASSLPAAGGELFF. The CDR3, as DNA: TGCGCCAGCAGCTTGCCCGCCGCCGGTGGGGAGCTGTTTTTT. V and J are TRBV5-1 and TRBJ2-2; D remains unclear. CDR3 size: 14 residues. The V and J ends lost 1 base and 8 bases respectively, with 12 bases between them. Germline assignment: CDR1 SGHRS and CDR2 YFSETQ.

The rearrangement joins TRBV4-1 to TRBJ2-1; 7 bases agree with TRBD1. Unmatched junction bases numbered 8, after V lost 0 bases and J lost 6 bases. Germline values: CDR1 MGHRA, CDR2 YSYEKL. This CDR3 spans 16 amino acids. CDR3 loop: CASSQDSGGNINEQFF. CDR3 DNA: TGCGCCAGCAGCCAAGATTCAGGGGGAAACATCAATGAGCAGTTCTTC.

This clonotype appeared a few times. The chain is built from TRBV6-5 and TRBJ2-3, with 9 bases matching TRBD2. J lost 4 bases, V lost 7 bases, and 15 bases had no gene match. The germline CDR1 and CDR2 sequences are MNHEY and SVGAGI. The length of the CDR3 is 17 residues. The CDR3 nucleotides read TGTGCCAGCACCTCCCCGGGGGCTAGCGGGAACCCAGATACGCAGTATTTT. Translating it yields CASTSPGASGNPDTQYF.

In this sample, this clonotype turned up many times. The chain uses TRBV5-1 and TRBJ2-5; D call uncertain. This CDR3 has 15 residues. Trimming cost V 4 bases and J 5 bases, with 18 bases left between them. Germline V lookup: CDR1 SGHRS, CDR2 YFSETQ. The CDR3 bases are TGCGCCAGCAGCAAAGAATTAACGTTCGGCGAGACCCAGTACTTC. Translating gives CASSKELTFGETQYF.

V is TRBV10-3 and J is TRBJ2-5; 7 bases match TRBD1. Looked up from germline, CDR1 is ENHRY and CDR2 is SYGVKD. The V and J ends lost 6 bases and 3 bases, in that order; junction bases with no gene match: 7. The CDR3 consists of 14 residues. The CDR3 region has the DNA TGTGCCATCAGGAAAGACAGGGTTGAAGAGACCCAGTACTTC. Its protein product is CAIRKDRVEETQYF.

The chain couples TRBV18 to TRBJ2-1; D call uncertain. The CDR3 consists of 15 residues. Trimming cost V 1 base and J 5 bases, with 12 bases left between them. Germline CDR1 KGHSH, CDR2 LQKENI. The CDR3 is CASSPLPLHNNEQFF. For the CDR3, the DNA is TGTGCCAGCTCACCACTCCCTCTCCACAACAATGAGCAGTTCTTC.

This clonotype was counted at least ten times. The rearrangement uses TRBV6-5 and TRBJ2-7; 10 bases fit TRBD1. From germline, CDR1 is MNHEY and CDR2 SVGAGI. Unmatched junction bases numbered 9, after V lost 6 bases and J lost 4 bases. This CDR3 is 15 amino acids long. Written as DNA, the CDR3 is TGTGCCAGCAGGCGATCGGACAGGGGGGATTACGAGCAGTACGTC. It specifies CASRRSDRGDYEQYV.

This clonotype was seen more than once but under ten times. The chain employs TRBV5-6 and TRBJ2-3; no definite D call. This CDR3 has 12 amino acids. CDR1 is SGHDT and CDR2 is YYEEEE in the germline V gene. The V end lost 2 bases, the J end lost 4 bases, and 5 bases lay between the germline ends. CDR3 amino acids: CASSFGPDTQYF. CDR3 nucleotide sequence: TGTGCCAGCAGCTTTGGCCCAGATACGCAGTATTTT.

This clonotype was seen only a few times. This chain connects TRBV18 to TRBJ2-7, with a tentative D call TRBD1 (5 bases). The V end was cut by 4 bases, the J end by 2 bases, with 12 bases between. Germline loops: CDR1 KGHSH, CDR2 LQKENI. This CDR3 region has 14 residues. CDR3 amino acids: CASSHLDRTYEQYF. The CDR3, as DNA: TGTGCCAGCTCACATCTTGACAGAACCTACGAGCAGTACTTC.

This clonotype was counted a few times. The gene calls are TRBV20-1 and TRBJ1-6; possibly TRBD1 for D (6 bases). Trimming cost V 6 bases and J 10 bases, with 28 bases left between them. Germline V gives CDR1 DFQATT, CDR2 SNEGSKA (reference sequence). CDR3 size: 17 residues. The CDR3 loop is CSALRTGPHELGSPLHF. In DNA form, the CDR3 reads TGCAGTGCCTTAAGAACAGGGCCCCACGAATTAGGATCACCCCTCCACTTT.

This clonotype turned up a few times. V is TRBV5-1 and J is TRBJ2-5; D unclear. The V end was cut by 0 bases, the J end by 1 base, with 10 bases between. Germline CDR1 and CDR2: SGHRS and YFSETQ. There are 15 residues in the CDR3. CDR3 sequence: CASSLAVGIQETQYF. The CDR3 bases are TGCGCCAGCAGCTTGGCCGTGGGGATCCAAGAGACCCAGTACTTC.